This TCR beta chain was identified during a study of human T cells and chemical hapten exposure. J was trimmed by 2 bases and V by 4 bases; bases with no gene match: 6. The germline V gene encodes CDR1 LGHDT and CDR2 YNNKEL (reference sequence). This CDR3 is 15 amino acids long. This clonotype was picked up many times. As to time point: patch test 1, 2 weeks after DPC sensitization. Treatment noted: therapeutic diphenylcyclopropenone sensitization with weekly scalp DPC. Prior to application of each patch test, blood was drawn. TCRdb called the RACE reads again in MiXCR, with one record for every CDR3 protein. The table lists 75,000 to 95,000 distinct CDR3 sequences, about an eighth of them singletons.

The sample consisted of whole blood, taken in connection with sensitization to the hapten diphenylcyclopropenone (DPC). The sequence derives from a woman aged 60 to 75 with alopecia areata. Some clones in this sample may be carry-over from other donors' samples. This chain joins TRBV3-1 and TRBJ2-7; 9 bases are shared with TRBD2. CDR3 residues: CASSRTSVGTYEQYF. The CDR3 nucleotides are TGTGCCAGCAGCCGGACTAGCGTGGGAACCTACGAGCAGTACTTC.